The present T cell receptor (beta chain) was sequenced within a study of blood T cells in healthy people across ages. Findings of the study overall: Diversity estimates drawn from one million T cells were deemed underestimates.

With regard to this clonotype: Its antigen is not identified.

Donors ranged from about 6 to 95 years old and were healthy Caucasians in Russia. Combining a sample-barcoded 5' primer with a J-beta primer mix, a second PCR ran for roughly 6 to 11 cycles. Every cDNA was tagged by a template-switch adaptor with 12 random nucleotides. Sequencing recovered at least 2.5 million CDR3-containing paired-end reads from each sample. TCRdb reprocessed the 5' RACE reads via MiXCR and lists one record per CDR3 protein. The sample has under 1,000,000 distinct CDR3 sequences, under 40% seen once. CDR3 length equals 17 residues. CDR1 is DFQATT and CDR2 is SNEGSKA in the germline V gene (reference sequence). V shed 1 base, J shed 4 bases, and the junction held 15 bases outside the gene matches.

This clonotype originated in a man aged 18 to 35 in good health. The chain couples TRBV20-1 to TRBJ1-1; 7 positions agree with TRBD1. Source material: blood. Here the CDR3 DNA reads TGCAGTGCTAGAGGCCCCTATTTGGCGAACAGGGGCACTGAAGCTTTCTTT. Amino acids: CSARGPYLANRGTEAFF.